This T cell receptor beta chain was obtained from a study of OX40 agonist ivuxolimab in advanced cancers. Germline V gene data show CDR1 as SNHLY and CDR2 as FYNNEI. CDR3 length: 17 residues. Trimming at V came to 4 bases and at J to 2 bases, leaving 7 bases not matched to a gene. The table lists this clone with a count of one. Sequencing was performed with immunoSEQ multiplex PCR; in TCRdb, only in-frame clones are kept and a portion is missing. This table holds about 70,000 clones, around four fifths found once. The chain links TRBV2 to TRBJ2-1; 11 nucleotides line up with TRBD2. The sequencing used CD4+ or CD8+ T cells sorted from blood, collected in a trial of the OX40 agonist ivuxolimab. The clonotype was recovered from an adult with an advanced solid tumor such as melanoma, head and neck, liver or kidney cancer. The CDR3, as DNA: TGTGCCAGCAGTGCTCAGGGACTAGCGGCTCCCTACAATGAGCAGTTCTTC. Translation: CASSAQGLAAPYNEQFF.